The present TCR beta chain was sequenced within a study of cytomegalovirus exposure and HLA in healthy donors. CDR3 length: 14 amino acids. V trimming: 4 bases; J trimming: 5 bases; junction bases outside the gene matches: 3. Germline CDR1 and CDR2: MNHNS and SASEGT. Sequencing used immunoSEQ multiplex PCR; TCRdb keeps in-frame clones, though not all of them. Among about 160,000 clones listed, approximately 86% were seen once. Sequencing input: PBMCs. This receptor was obtained from a woman aged 18 to 35 in good health and CMV-seronegative. This chain joins TRBV6-1 and TRBJ1-5; 9 positions agree with TRBD1. The CDR3 nucleotides read TGTGCCAGCAGTGGACAGGGGGGCCATCAGCCCCAGCATTTT. Amino acid sequence: CASSGQGGHQPQHF.